One and the same sample provided the 6 T cell receptor beta chains below, sequenced in a study of T cells after yellow fever vaccination. TCRdb re-called the 5' RACE reads through MiXCR, storing one row per CDR3 protein. The table records under 400,000 distinct CDR3 sequences, around 10% of them present only once. Sequenced here: PBMCs, sampled on the day of the first yellow fever vaccination. The receptors originated from a man between 18 and 29 years old who received the YFV17D yellow fever vaccine.

The chain couples TRBV7-9 to TRBJ1-5; D unclear. Germline V CDR1 and CDR2: SEHNR, FQNEAQ (reference sequence). The CDR3 has 13 residues. The ends were cut back, 5 bases at V and 6 bases at J, with 11 bases in the middle. CDR3 in DNA: TGTGCCAGCAGCCAGGATGACGGTCAGCCCCAGCATTTT. This translates into CASSQDDGQPQHF.

This chain links TRBV7-6 with TRBJ2-3, with 10 bases lining up with TRBD2. With V trimmed by 1 base and J by 5 bases, 3 bases remained unmatched. Per germline, CDR1 SGHVS and CDR2 FNYEAQ. CDR3 length: 15 residues. As DNA, the CDR3 is TGTGCCAGCAGCTTAGATAGCGGGGGGCGAGATACGCAGTATTTT. This codes for CASSLDSGGRDTQYF.

V usage is TRBV6-5 and J usage is TRBJ1-2; D is uncertain. With 0 bases removed from V and 2 bases from J, the gap between germline ends came to 7 bases. This CDR3 has 14 amino acids. The germline V gene has CDR1 MNHEY and CDR2 SVGAGI. The CDR3 protein is CASSYSRSNYGYTF. For the CDR3, the DNA is TGTGCCAGCAGTTACTCGAGATCAAACTATGGCTACACCTTC.

This clonotype has just a few counts. V usage is TRBV3-1 and J usage is TRBJ1-6, with D possibly matching TRBD1 (5 bases). CDR3 length: 15 residues. V gave up 10 bases and J gave up 7 bases, with 20 bases separating them. Germline loops: CDR1 LGHDT, CDR2 YNNKEL (reference sequence). CDR3 DNA sequence: TGTGCCACCCACAACCAGACAGCCTTAAATTCACCCCTCCACTTT. It encodes CATHNQTALNSPLHF.

The CDR3 DNA is TGCGCCAGCAGCCAAGAAGGTGGACCGGTTTATGGCTACACCTTC. As protein: CASSQEGGPVYGYTF. The rearrangement joins TRBV4-3 to TRBJ1-2; no definite D call. This CDR3 spans 15 amino acids. Between the trimmed V and J ends, which lost 0 bases and 5 bases, there was a span of 13 bases. From germline, CDR1 is LGHNA and CDR2 YSLEER.

The genes are TRBV7-8 and TRBJ2-3, with 9 bases identical to TRBD2. The CDR3 is made up of 19 amino acids. V shed 4 bases and J 2 bases; nucleotides not matched to a gene: 16. CDR1 SGHVS and CDR2 FQNEAQ come from the germline V gene. The CDR3 nucleotides are TGTGCCAGCAGCTCCCATAGGGGCGGGGGGGCTTTATTCACAGATACGCAGTATTTT. It translates to CASSSHRGGGALFTDTQYF.